The rows below give T cell receptor beta chains drawn from one sample of a study of PD-1 blockade in classical Hodgkin lymphoma. The assay was immunoSEQ multiplex PCR, and TCRdb's table has in-frame clones only and misses some. The table lists roughly 61,000 clones, approximately 90% of them singletons. The sequenced sample was peripheral blood mononuclear cells (PBMCs), obtained before the second cycle of nivolumab. Source of these receptors: a human donor with classical Hodgkin lymphoma. CDR3s include the opening cysteine and the closing phenylalanine or tryptophan. A D gene is named only where the DNA matches it firmly. Not every row has a clone size; where given, it reads once, few, many or a size class.

J,D,V,size,DNA,CDR3
TRBJ1-6,.,TRBV6-5,.,TGTGCCAGCAGTTACTCAAGGGGTGGGGATTCACCCCTCCACTTT,CASSYSRGGDSPLHF
TRBJ1-5,.,TRBV1,.,TGCACCAGCAGCCAGCAGGACAGGGCAATTAATCAGCCCCAGCATTTT,CTSSQQDRAINQPQHF
TRBJ2-7,TRBD2,TRBV14,.,TGTGCCAGCAGCCAAGAAGGGACTACCTACGAGCAGTACTTC,CASSQEGTTYEQYF
TRBJ2-7,.,TRBV19,.,TGTGCCAGTAGTACAGACAGAGACTCCTACGAGCAGTACTTC,CASSTDRDSYEQYF
TRBJ2-5,.,TRBV5-1,.,TGCGCCAGCAGCAACTTGCCGGGTCAAGAGACCCAGTACTTC,CASSNLPGQETQYF
TRBJ2-5,.,TRBV6-5,few,TGTGCCAGCAGTACGAGGGAGACCCAGTACTTC,CASSTRETQYF
TRBJ1-2,.,TRBV28,once,TGTGCCAGCAGTTACCTTGGGACGTACGGCTACACCTTC,CASSYLGTYGYTF
TRBJ1-5,.,TRBV7-2,few,TGTGCCAGCAGCTTAGGGGAAGGTCAGCCCCAGCATTTT,CASSLGEGQPQHF
TRBJ1-1,.,TRBV7-9,.,TGTGCCAGCAGCCCCGAAGGGACCGAGAACACTGAAGCTTTCTTT,CASSPEGTENTEAFF
TRBJ2-7,.,TRBV21-1,.,TGTGCCAGCAGAGAACAGGGCGGCGGCGAGCAGTACTTC,CASREQGGGEQYF
TRBJ1-2,.,TRBV27,once,TGTGCCAGCAGTTCTCTAGGACAGCTCTATGGCTACACCTTC,CASSSLGQLYGYTF
TRBJ1-1,.,TRBV28,.,TGTGCCAGCAGTTTTTATACCCCCGACAGGAACACTGAAGCTTTCTTT,CASSFYTPDRNTEAFF
TRBJ1-2,.,TRBV6-5,.,TGTGCCAGCAGTTACCTGGGAGATAACTATGGCTACACCTTC,CASSYLGDNYGYTF
TRBJ2-1,.,TRBV19,.,TGTGCCAGTAGTATTAGGGATAACTCCTACAATGAGCAGTTCTTC,CASSIRDNSYNEQFF
TRBJ2-7,TRBD2,TRBV5-1,.,TGCGCCAGCAGCTTGGAGGCTAGCGGGGTGACATACGAGCAGTACTTC,CASSLEASGVTYEQYF
TRBJ1-1,.,TRBV5-1,.,TGCGCCAGCACAGGAGGGCTGGGCACTGAAGCTTTCTTT,CASTGGLGTEAFF
TRBJ1-1,.,TRBV7-9,.,TGTGCCAGCAGCTTAGGTCAGGGGAACACTGAAGCTTTCTTT,CASSLGQGNTEAFF
TRBJ2-7,TRBD2,TRBV27,.,TGTGCCAGCAGTTGGACTAGCGCAGACCACGAGCAGTACTTC,CASSWTSADHEQYF
TRBJ2-7,.,TRBV5-6,.,TGTGCCAGCAGGTTGCGGCCTCCAGCCTACGAGCAGTACTTC,CASRLRPPAYEQYF
TRBJ2-7,.,TRBV27,.,TGTGCCAGCAGCGACGGATCCTACGAGCAGTACTTC,CASSDGSYEQYF
TRBJ2-3,TRBD2,TRBV23-1,.,TGCGCCAGCAGTCAATCGGGGACTAGCGGGGGGACAGATACGCAGTATTTT,CASSQSGTSGGTDTQYF
TRBJ1-2,.,TRBV4-1,.,TGCGCCAGCAGCCAAGAGGATACAATAGCCCAGGGAGGAGTTCGTGGCTACACCTTC,CASSQEDTIAQGGVRGYTF
TRBJ1-6,.,TRBV2,.,TGTGCCGCGGGGCGGATAAATTCACCCCTCCACTTT,CAAGRINSPLHF
TRBJ2-3,.,TRBV13,once,TGTGCCAGCAGCTTAGTCCTCTTAGATACGCAGTATTTT,CASSLVLLDTQYF
TRBJ2-7,.,TRBV19,.,TGTGCCAGTAGTAGGGAATCCTCCTACGAGCAGTACTTC,CASSRESSYEQYF
TRBJ2-7,TRBD2,TRBV5-1,.,TGCGCCAGCAGCTTGGGTGGGACTACCTCCTACGAGCAGTACTTC,CASSLGGTTSYEQYF
TRBJ2-2,TRBD2,TRBV18,.,TGTGCCAGCTCACCGCGGACTAGCGGGGGGACTAAGAACACCGGGGAGCTGTTTTTT,CASSPRTSGGTKNTGELFF
TRBJ2-5,.,TRBV15,.,TGTGCCACCAGTACAGAGACTTGGGAGAAAGAGACCCAGTACTTC,CATSTETWEKETQYF
TRBJ1-6,.,TRBV5-3,.,TGTGCCAGAAGCTCTCAACCGGGACACAATTCACCCCTCCACTTT,CARSSQPGHNSPLHF
TRBJ2-5,.,TRBV27,.,TGTGCCAGCAGTTTGCAATTTGGGGGGGAGACCCAGTACTTC,CASSLQFGGETQYF
TRBJ2-2,TRBD2,TRBV7-3,.,TGTGCCAGCAGCTTAACACCGCGGACTAGCGGGCGTAACACCGGGGAGCTGTTTTTT,CASSLTPRTSGRNTGELFF
TRBJ1-1,TRBD1,TRBV14,.,TGTGCCAGCAGCCGAACGGGACAGATTTCGGCAGCTTTCTTT,CASSRTGQISAAFF
TRBJ1-2,TRBD1,TRBV2,.,TGTGCCAGCAGTGTTCTTTGGGGGACAGGGGGTGATGGCTACACCTTC,CASSVLWGTGGDGYTF
TRBJ2-7,.,TRBV6-5,.,TGTGCCAGCAGGCCTCAAGGTGGATCCTCCTACGAGCAGTACTTC,CASRPQGGSSYEQYF
TRBJ2-7,TRBD2,TRBV4-3,.,TGCGCCAGCAGCCAAGCGGCGGGAGCTTCCTACGAGCAGTACTTC,CASSQAAGASYEQYF
TRBJ1-2,.,TRBV4-2,.,TGTGCCAGCAGCCAAGGGGCCGAGGGTAAGGATGGCTACACCTTC,CASSQGAEGKDGYTF
TRBJ2-7,TRBD2,TRBV5-5,.,TGTGCCAGCAGCTCGACTAGCGGGACGGGATACGAGCAGTACTTC,CASSSTSGTGYEQYF
TRBJ2-1,.,TRBV30,.,TGTGCCTGGAGTGTACTTAGGGGCCCCTACAATGAGCAGTTCTTC,CAWSVLRGPYNEQFF
TRBJ2-1,.,TRBV7-9,.,TGTGCCAGCAGCCCATGGGACACCCCTTTCTACAATGAGCAGTTCTTC,CASSPWDTPFYNEQFF
TRBJ2-5,.,TRBV19,few,TGTGCCAGTGGCTGGGGGTTCTTGAGGGAGACCCAGTACTTC,CASGWGFLRETQYF
TRBJ1-1,.,TRBV7-3,.,TGTGCCAGCAGCTTCCTCATGCCGAACCTCGGGAACACTGAAGCTTTCTTT,CASSFLMPNLGNTEAFF
TRBJ1-6,TRBD1,TRBV4-2,.,TGTGCCAGCAGCCAAGGTGGGACAGGGCAAGTCAATTCACCCCTCCACTTT,CASSQGGTGQVNSPLHF
TRBJ2-2,.,TRBV7-3,.,TGTGCCAGCAGCTTATATCCGGGTACCGGGGAGCTGTTTTTT,CASSLYPGTGELFF
TRBJ1-5,.,TRBV7-9,.,TGTGCCAGCAGCTTAGTAGGAAGTGCTGGGAATCAGCCCCAGCATTTT,CASSLVGSAGNQPQHF
TRBJ2-3,.,TRBV7-2,.,TGTGCCAGCAGCCTCAGGTGGGCGGGAAGCACAGATACGCAGTATTTT,CASSLRWAGSTDTQYF
TRBJ1-2,.,TRBV4-3,.,TGCGCCAGCAGCCGCCAGGGAGCTAACTATGGCTACACCTTC,CASSRQGANYGYTF
TRBJ2-5,.,TRBV10-2,.,TGCGCCAGCAGAGCGAAGGGACCCGCCCCCAAAGAGACCCAGTACTTC,CASRAKGPAPKETQYF
TRBJ2-3,TRBD2,TRBV5-8,.,TGTGCCAGCAGCCTTAGCGGGAGAGTCGGAGATACGCAGTATTTT,CASSLSGRVGDTQYF
TRBJ2-3,.,TRBV12-5,.,TGTGCTAGTAGCCTTTTTAGGGCAGAACAGGGAACGCAGTATTTT,CASSLFRAEQGTQYF
TRBJ2-3,TRBD2,TRBV27,.,TGTGCCAGCAGTATTCAAGCGGGGGGGCCCTCAGATACGCAGTATTTT,CASSIQAGGPSDTQYF
TRBJ2-5,TRBD1,TRBV10-3,.,TGTGCCACTGGGACAGCTGAAATCTTGGAGACCCAGTACTTC,CATGTAEILETQYF
TRBJ2-1,TRBD2,TRBV7-7,.,TGTGCCAGCAGCTTAGGAATAGCGGGGGCTAATGAGCAGTTCTTC,CASSLGIAGANEQFF
TRBJ2-3,.,TRBV7-9,.,TGTGCCAGCAGCTTAGTTGGCTACCAGAGCACAGATACGCAGTATTTT,CASSLVGYQSTDTQYF
TRBJ1-4,TRBD1,TRBV28,.,TGTGCCAGCAGCCTACAAGGGGGCGGGAATAATGAAAAACTGTTTTTT,CASSLQGGGNNEKLFF
TRBJ2-2,TRBD2,TRBV7-8,.,TGTGCCAGCAGCTTAGCATTACTAGCGGGAGGGCTTGGGGAGCTGTTTTTT,CASSLALLAGGLGELFF
TRBJ2-5,.,TRBV5-5,.,TGTGCCAGCAGCTCGCGGGGAGGGGCAGGGGCGTACCGGCTTCAAGAGACCCAGTACTTC,CASSSRGGAGAYRLQETQYF
TRBJ1-3,.,TRBV5-4,.,TGTGCCAGCAGCTTGGCCGCGGGGGCTAGCTCTGGAAACACCATATATTTT,CASSLAAGASSGNTIYF
TRBJ2-3,.,TRBV2,.,TGTGCCAGGGACACTCCTAACCAAGATACGCAGTATTTT,CARDTPNQDTQYF
TRBJ1-1,.,TRBV7-6,once,TGTGCCAGCAGCCCACAGATCATGAACACTGAAGCTTTCTTT,CASSPQIMNTEAFF
TRBJ1-1,.,TRBV18,.,TGTGCCAGCTCACCACGGAGGGGCCAAGGTACTGAAGCTTTCTTT,CASSPRRGQGTEAFF